These 6 T cell receptor beta chains were all obtained from the same sample, sequenced in a study of blood T cell repertoires in COVID-19. The assay was immunoSEQ multiplex PCR, and TCRdb's table has in-frame clones only and misses some. The sample lists over 70,000 clones, 87% occurring once. The sequencing input was peripheral blood. The source of these receptors is a human donor in a cohort sampled during active COVID-19.

This sequence joins TRBV7-8 and TRBJ1-1; D gene ambiguous. From germline, CDR1 is SGHVS and CDR2 FQNEAQ. This CDR3 spans 13 amino acids. Trimming shortened V by 4 bases and J by 7 bases, and 13 bases separated the two germline ends. Written as DNA, the CDR3 is TGTGCCAGCAGCTCCCACAGCGGTATTGAAGCTTTCTTT. This gives the protein CASSSHSGIEAFF.

The chain combines TRBV6-6 with TRBJ1-1; the D gene is possibly TRBD1 (6 bases). The CDR3 totals 14 residues. The V end was cut by 0 bases, the J end by 5 bases, with 10 bases between. The germline gives CDR1 MNHNY, CDR2 SVGAGI (reference sequence). CDR3 sequence reads: CASSYSGGPTEAFF. The CDR3 DNA follows: TGTGCCAGCAGTTACTCGGGGGGGCCGACTGAAGCTTTCTTT.

This clone was counted a few times. The chain joins TRBV7-8 to TRBJ2-6; D uncertain. The germline CDR1 and CDR2 sequences are SGHVS and FQNEAQ. The CDR3 loop spans 15 amino acids. Trimming stripped 3 bases from V and 0 bases from J, with 6 bases between. The CDR3 protein is CASSFGSSGANVLTF. The DNA for the CDR3 is TGTGCCAGCAGCTTTGGCAGCTCTGGGGCCAACGTCCTGACTTTC.

The rearrangement uses TRBV7-9 and TRBJ2-4; 13 bases line up with TRBD2. The V and J ends lost 5 bases and 5 bases, in that order; junction bases with no gene match: 3. This CDR3 comprises 15 residues. The V gene's germline CDR1 is SEHNR and CDR2 FQNEAQ (reference sequence). The CDR3: CASSQTSGRQNIQYF. DNA for the CDR3: TGTGCCAGCAGCCAGACTAGCGGGAGGCAAAACATTCAGTACTTC.

The V call is TRBV2, the J call TRBJ2-7; D unresolved. Trimming cost V 6 bases and J 6 bases, with 9 bases left between them. In germline, CDR1 is SNHLY, CDR2 FYNNEI. CDR3 size: 11 residues. CDR3 protein: CASRAGTEQYF. DNA for the CDR3: TGTGCCAGCAGGGCAGGCACCGAGCAGTACTTC.

The CDR3 bases are TGTGCCAGCAGTTTCAACAGCGGCTACACAGATACGCAGTATTTT. Translation: CASSFNSGYTDTQYF. The chain employs TRBV27 and TRBJ2-3, with D tentatively TRBD2 (5 bases). The CDR3 sequence is 15 residues long. CDR1 and CDR2 from the germline V gene are MNHEY and SMNVEV (reference sequence). The V end was cut by 3 bases, the J end by 2 bases, with 12 bases between.